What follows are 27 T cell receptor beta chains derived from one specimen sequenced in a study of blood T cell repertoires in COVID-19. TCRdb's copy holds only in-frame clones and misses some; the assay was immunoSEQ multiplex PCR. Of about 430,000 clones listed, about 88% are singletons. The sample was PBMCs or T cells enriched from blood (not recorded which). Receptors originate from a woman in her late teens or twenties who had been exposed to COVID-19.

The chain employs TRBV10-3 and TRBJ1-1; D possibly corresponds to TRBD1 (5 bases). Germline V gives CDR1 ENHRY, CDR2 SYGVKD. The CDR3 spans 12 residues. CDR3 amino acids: CVTGGWDTEAFF. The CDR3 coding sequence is TGTGTCACGGGGGGTTGGGACACTGAAGCTTTCTTT.

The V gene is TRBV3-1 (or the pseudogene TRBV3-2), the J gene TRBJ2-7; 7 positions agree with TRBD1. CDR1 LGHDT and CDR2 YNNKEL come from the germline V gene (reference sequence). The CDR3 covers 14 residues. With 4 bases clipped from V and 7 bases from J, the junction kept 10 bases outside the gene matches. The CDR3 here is CASSPRGGAGEQYF. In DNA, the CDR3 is TGTGCCAGCAGCCCGAGAGGGGGCGCAGGGGAGCAGTACTTC.

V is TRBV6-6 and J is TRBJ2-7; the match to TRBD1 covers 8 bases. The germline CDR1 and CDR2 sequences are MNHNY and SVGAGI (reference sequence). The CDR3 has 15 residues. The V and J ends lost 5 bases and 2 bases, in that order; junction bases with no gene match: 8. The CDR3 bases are TGTGCCAGCAGTGTGGGGGACAGGACCCCCTACGAGCAGTACTTC. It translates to CASSVGDRTPYEQYF.

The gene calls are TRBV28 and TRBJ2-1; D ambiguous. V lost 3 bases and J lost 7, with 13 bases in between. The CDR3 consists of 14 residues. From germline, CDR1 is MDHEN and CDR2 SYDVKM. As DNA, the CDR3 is TGTGCCAGCAGTTTCGCTGAAACCAGTAATGAGCAGTTCTTC. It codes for CASSFAETSNEQFF.

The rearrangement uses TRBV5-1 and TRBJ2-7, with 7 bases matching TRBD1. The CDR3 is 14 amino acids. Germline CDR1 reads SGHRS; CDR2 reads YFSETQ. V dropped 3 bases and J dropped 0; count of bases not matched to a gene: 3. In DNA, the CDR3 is TGCGCCAGCAGCTCCACAGGGGTCTCCTACGAGCAGTACTTC. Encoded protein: CASSSTGVSYEQYF.

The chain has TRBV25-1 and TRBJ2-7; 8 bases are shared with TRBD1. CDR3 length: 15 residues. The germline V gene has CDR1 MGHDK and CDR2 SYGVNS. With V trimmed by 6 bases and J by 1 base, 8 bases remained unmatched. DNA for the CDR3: TGTGCCAGCAGCGGTTCTCGGACAGGGTCCTACGAGCAGTACTTC. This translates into CASSGSRTGSYEQYF.

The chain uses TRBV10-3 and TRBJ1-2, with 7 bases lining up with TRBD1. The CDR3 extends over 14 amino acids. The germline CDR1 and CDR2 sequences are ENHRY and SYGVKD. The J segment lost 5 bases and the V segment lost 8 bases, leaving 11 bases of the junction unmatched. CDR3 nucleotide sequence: TGTGCCATCCGGGACAGTGGACCCCAGTATGGCTACACCTTC. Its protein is CAIRDSGPQYGYTF.

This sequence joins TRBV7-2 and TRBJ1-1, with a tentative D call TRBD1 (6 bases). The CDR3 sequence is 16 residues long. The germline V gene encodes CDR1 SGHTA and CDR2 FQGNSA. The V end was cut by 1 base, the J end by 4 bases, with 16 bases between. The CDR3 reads CASSLGQPRGGTEAFF. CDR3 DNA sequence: TGTGCCAGCAGCTTAGGCCAACCAAGAGGGGGCACTGAAGCTTTCTTT.

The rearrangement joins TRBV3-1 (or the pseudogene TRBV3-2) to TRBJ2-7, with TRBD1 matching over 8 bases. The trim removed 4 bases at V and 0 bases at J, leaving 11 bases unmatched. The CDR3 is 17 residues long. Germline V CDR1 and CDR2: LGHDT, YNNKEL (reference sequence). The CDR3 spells CASSRSSGTGNSYEQYF. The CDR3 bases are TGTGCCAGCAGCCGATCCTCCGGGACAGGAAACTCCTACGAGCAGTACTTC.

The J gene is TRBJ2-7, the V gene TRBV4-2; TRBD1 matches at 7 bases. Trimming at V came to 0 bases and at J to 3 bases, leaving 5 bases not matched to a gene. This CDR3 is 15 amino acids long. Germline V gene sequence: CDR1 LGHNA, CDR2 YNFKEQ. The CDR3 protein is CASSQDRQGDYEQYF. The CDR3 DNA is TGTGCCAGCAGCCAAGATCGGCAGGGGGACTACGAGCAGTACTTC.

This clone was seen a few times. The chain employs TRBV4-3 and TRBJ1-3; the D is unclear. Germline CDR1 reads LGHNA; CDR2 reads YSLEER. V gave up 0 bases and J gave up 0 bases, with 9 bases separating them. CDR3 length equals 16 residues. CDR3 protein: CASSQDAAASGNTIYF. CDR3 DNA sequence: TGCGCCAGCAGCCAAGACGCGGCAGCCTCTGGAAACACCATATATTTT.

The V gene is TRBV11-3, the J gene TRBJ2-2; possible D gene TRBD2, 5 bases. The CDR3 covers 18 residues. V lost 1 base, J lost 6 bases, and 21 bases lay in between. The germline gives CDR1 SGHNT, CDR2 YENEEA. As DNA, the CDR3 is TGTGCCAGCAGCTTAGGGCTTGCGGGCCCAAATGCACCCGGGGAGCTGTTTTTT. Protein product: CASSLGLAGPNAPGELFF. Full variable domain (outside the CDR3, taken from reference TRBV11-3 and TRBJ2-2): EAGVVQSPRYKIIEKKQPVAFWCNPISGHNTLYWYLQNLGQGPELLIRYENEEAVDDSQLPKDRFSAERLKGVDSTLKIQPAELGDSAVYLCASSLGLAGPNAPGELFFGEGSRLTVL.

In DNA form, the CDR3 reads TGTGCCAGCAGCCAAGTAGGTAGGCAGGTGAACACCGGGGAGCTGTTTTTT. Translated, it gives CASSQVGRQVNTGELFF. V gene TRBV4-2 combines with J gene TRBJ2-2; no firm D call. The CDR3 consists of 17 residues. The germline CDR1 and CDR2 sequences are LGHNA and YNFKEQ. V was pared by 1 base and J by 1 base, with 13 bases between.

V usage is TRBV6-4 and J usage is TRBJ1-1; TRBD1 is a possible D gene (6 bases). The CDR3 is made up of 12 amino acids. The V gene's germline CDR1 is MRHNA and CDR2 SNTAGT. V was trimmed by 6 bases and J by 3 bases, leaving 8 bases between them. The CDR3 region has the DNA TGTGCCAGCAGGCAGGGGTACACTGAAGCTTTCTTT. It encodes CASRQGYTEAFF.

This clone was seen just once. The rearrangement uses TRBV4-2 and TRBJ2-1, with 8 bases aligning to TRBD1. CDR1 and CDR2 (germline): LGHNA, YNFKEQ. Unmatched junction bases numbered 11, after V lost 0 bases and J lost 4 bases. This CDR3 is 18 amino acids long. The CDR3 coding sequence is TGTGCCAGCAGCCAAGAAGCGTTCTCAGGGGGCGTATACAATGAGCAGTTCTTC. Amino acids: CASSQEAFSGGVYNEQFF.

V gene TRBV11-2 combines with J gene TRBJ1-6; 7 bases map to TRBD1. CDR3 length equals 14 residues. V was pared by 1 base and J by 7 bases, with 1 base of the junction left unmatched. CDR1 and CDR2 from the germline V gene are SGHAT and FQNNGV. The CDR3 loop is CASSLGTGNSPLHF. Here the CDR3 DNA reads TGTGCCAGCAGCTTAGGGACAGGCAATTCACCCCTCCACTTT.

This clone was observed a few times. The CDR3 spells CASSQYSLPTWDTEAFF. In DNA form, the CDR3 reads TGTGCCAGCAGCCAATACAGCTTGCCTACTTGGGACACTGAAGCTTTCTTT. This rearrangement joins TRBV3-1 (or the pseudogene TRBV3-2) to TRBJ1-1; D is unclear. CDR1 and CDR2 (germline): LGHDT, YNNKEL (reference sequence). This CDR3 has 17 residues. Trimming cost V 2 bases and J 3 bases, with 19 bases left between them.

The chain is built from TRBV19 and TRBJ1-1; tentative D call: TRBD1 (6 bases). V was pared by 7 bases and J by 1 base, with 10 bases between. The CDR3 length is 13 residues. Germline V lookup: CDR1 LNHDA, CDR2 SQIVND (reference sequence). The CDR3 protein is CASKQGKNTEAFF. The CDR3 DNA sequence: TGTGCCAGTAAGCAGGGGAAGAACACTGAAGCTTTCTTT. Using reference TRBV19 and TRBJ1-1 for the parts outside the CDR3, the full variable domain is DGGITQSPKYLFRKEGQNVTLSCEQNLNHDAMYWYRQDPGQGLRLIYYSQIVNDFQKGDIAEGYSVSREKKESFPLTVTSAQKNPTAFYLCASKQGKNTEAFFGQGTRLTVV.

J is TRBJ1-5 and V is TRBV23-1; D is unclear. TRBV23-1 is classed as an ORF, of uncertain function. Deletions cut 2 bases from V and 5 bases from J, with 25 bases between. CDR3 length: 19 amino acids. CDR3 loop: CASSQRVLDLEPWDQPQHF. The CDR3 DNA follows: TGCGCCAGCAGTCAAAGGGTTTTGGACTTAGAGCCTTGGGATCAGCCCCAGCATTTT.

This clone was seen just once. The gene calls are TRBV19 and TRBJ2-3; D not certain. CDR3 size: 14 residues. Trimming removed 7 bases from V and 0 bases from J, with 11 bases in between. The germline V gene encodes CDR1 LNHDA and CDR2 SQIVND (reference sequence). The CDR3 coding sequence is TGTGCCAGTAAGAAGTACAGCAGCACAGATACGCAGTATTTT. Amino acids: CASKKYSSTDTQYF.

The CDR3, as DNA: TGTGCCAGCAGTTCTACAGGGGGGAATAATTCACCCCTCCACTTT. Translated: CASSSTGGNNSPLHF. The chain recombines TRBV6-5 with TRBJ1-6; 8 nucleotides line up with TRBD1. This CDR3 spans 15 amino acids. Germline V gives CDR1 MNHEY, CDR2 SVGAGI. After removal of 4 bases from V and 5 bases from J, the junction contained 4 bases not matched to a gene.

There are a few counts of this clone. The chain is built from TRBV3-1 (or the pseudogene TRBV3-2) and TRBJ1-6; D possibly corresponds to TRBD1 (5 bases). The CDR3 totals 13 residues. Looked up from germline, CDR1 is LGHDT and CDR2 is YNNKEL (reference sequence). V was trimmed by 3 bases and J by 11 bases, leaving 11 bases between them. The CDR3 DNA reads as TGTGCCAGCAGCCATGATCAGGGAACACCCCTCCACTTT. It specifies CASSHDQGTPLHF.

The CDR3 DNA follows: TGTGCCAGCAGCCAATCAGACAGGGATAGCAATCAGCCCCAGCATTTT. Protein sequence: CASSQSDRDSNQPQHF. This chain uses TRBV4-2 with TRBJ1-5, with TRBD1 identical over 7 bases. The V gene end was trimmed by 2 bases and the J gene end by 0 bases; junction bases not matched to a gene: 4. From germline, CDR1 is LGHNA and CDR2 YNFKEQ. This CDR3 has 16 residues.

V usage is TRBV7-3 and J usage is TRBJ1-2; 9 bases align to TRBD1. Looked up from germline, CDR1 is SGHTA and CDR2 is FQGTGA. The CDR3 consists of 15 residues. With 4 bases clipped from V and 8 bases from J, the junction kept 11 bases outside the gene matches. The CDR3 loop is CASSSWDRAEGGYTF. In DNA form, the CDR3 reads TGTGCCAGCAGCTCCTGGGACAGGGCAGAAGGAGGCTACACCTTC.

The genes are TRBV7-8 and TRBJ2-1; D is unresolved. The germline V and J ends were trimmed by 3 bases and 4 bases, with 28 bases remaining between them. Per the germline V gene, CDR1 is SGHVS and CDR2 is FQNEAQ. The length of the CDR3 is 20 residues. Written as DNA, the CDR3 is TGTGCCAGCAGCTTCCCCTCCGGAGACCCCACTATGAAAACTTACAATGAGCAGTTCTTC. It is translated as CASSFPSGDPTMKTYNEQFF.

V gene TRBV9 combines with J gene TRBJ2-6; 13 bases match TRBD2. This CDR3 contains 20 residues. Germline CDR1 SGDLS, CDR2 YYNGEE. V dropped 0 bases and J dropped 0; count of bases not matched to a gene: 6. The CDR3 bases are TGTGCCAGCAGCGTAGGACTAGCGGGGGGCGGGAGCTCTGGGGCCAACGTCCTGACTTTC. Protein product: CASSVGLAGGGSSGANVLTF.

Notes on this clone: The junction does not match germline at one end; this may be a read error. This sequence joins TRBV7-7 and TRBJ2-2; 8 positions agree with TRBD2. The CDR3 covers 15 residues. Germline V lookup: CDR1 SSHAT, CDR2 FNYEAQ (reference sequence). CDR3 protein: CASSLLAENTGELFF. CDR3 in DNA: TGTGCTAGCAGCTTACTAGCGGAGAACACCGGGGAGCTGTTTTTT.